One and the same sample provided the 13 T cell receptor beta chains below, sequenced in a study of blood T cell repertoires in COVID-19. Sequenced by immunoSEQ multiplex PCR; TCRdb stores in-frame clones only, minus some. Among roughly 110,000 clones listed, around 82% were seen once. The sequencing input was peripheral blood. The receptors originated from a human donor in a cohort sampled during active COVID-19.

This clone was counted a few times. The chain links TRBV5-4 to TRBJ1-2, with D tentatively TRBD1 (6 bases). V was trimmed by 3 bases and J by 2 bases, leaving 8 bases between them. Germline assignment: CDR1 SGHNT and CDR2 YYREEE (reference sequence). The length of the CDR3 is 13 residues. CDR3 amino acids: CASSYTGNYGYTF. The CDR3 DNA is TGTGCCAGCAGCTATACAGGGAACTATGGCTACACCTTC.

This clone was detected only once. The chain links TRBV18 to TRBJ2-5; D possibly corresponds to TRBD1 (5 bases). V lost 3 bases, J lost 4 bases, and 9 bases lay in between. Germline V gene lookup returns CDR1 KGHSH and CDR2 LQKENI. This CDR3 spans 13 amino acids. The CDR3 region is CASSPGLGETQYF. CDR3 bases: TGTGCCAGCTCACCGGGGCTTGGAGAGACCCAGTACTTC.

The chain is built from TRBV9 and TRBJ2-2; D call uncertain. Germline lookup yields CDR1 SGDLS and CDR2 YYNGEE. The V end was cut by 7 bases, the J end by 1 base, with 11 bases between. The CDR3 is 14 residues long. The CDR3 sequence: CASGSNLNTGELFF. Written as DNA, the CDR3 is TGTGCCAGCGGCTCCAACCTGAACACCGGGGAGCTGTTTTTT.

The chain carries TRBV2 and TRBJ2-2, with D perhaps matching TRBD2 (5 bases). There are 14 residues in the CDR3. Germline values: CDR1 SNHLY, CDR2 FYNNEI. The germline V and J ends were trimmed by 7 bases and 4 bases, with 13 bases remaining between them. CDR3 sequence (DNA): TGTGCCAGCAAAAATACCGGGGTCACCGGGGAGCTGTTTTTT. Its protein is CASKNTGVTGELFF.

This clone showed up just once. V gene TRBV4-1 combines with J gene TRBJ1-1; a possible D gene is TRBD1 (5 bases). Trimming took off 4 bases at V and 0 bases at J, with 9 bases between the two ends. Germline assignment: CDR1 MGHRA and CDR2 YSYEKL. The CDR3 contains 14 residues. Here the CDR3 DNA reads TGCGCCAGCAGCCGCGGACAACTGAACACTGAAGCTTTCTTT. Its translation: CASSRGQLNTEAFF.

The chain is built from TRBV19 and TRBJ2-2; D is ambiguous. Trimming took off 4 bases at V and 1 base at J, with 7 bases between the two ends. This CDR3 region has 14 residues. Looked up from germline, CDR1 is LNHDA and CDR2 is SQIVND (reference sequence). The CDR3 loop reads CASSTVGNTGELFF. The CDR3 DNA is TGTGCCAGTAGTACAGTTGGGAACACCGGGGAGCTGTTTTTT.

The CDR3 DNA reads TGTGCCAGCAGAAAACACACGTCGAGCACAGATACGCAGTATTTT. Protein sequence: CASRKHTSSTDTQYF. The chain combines TRBV7-3 with TRBJ2-3; D not certain. The CDR3 loop spans 15 amino acids. The V and J ends lost 6 bases and 0 bases respectively, with 13 bases between them. CDR1 and CDR2 from the germline V gene are SGHTA and FQGTGA.

The chain employs TRBV10-3 and TRBJ2-1; D perhaps matches TRBD1 (5 bases). Germline V gives CDR1 ENHRY, CDR2 SYGVKD. The CDR3 is 11 residues long. Trimming cost V 5 bases and J 8 bases, with 7 bases left between them. CDR3 coding DNA: TGTGCCATCAGTCAGGGCTATGAGCAGTTCTTC. This sequence encodes CAISQGYEQFF.

CDR3 DNA sequence: TGTGCCGGGGGGGCCAGCTACGAGCAGTACTTC. This gives the protein CAGGASYEQYF. The V and J genes are TRBV6-5 and TRBJ2-7, with a tentative D call TRBD2 (7 bases). Germline assignment: CDR1 MNHEY and CDR2 SVGAGI. Trimming took off 11 bases at V and 3 bases at J, with 11 bases between the two ends. The CDR3 runs to 11 residues.

This clone appeared once. The rearrangement joins TRBV10-3 to TRBJ1-3; D is perhaps TRBD1 (5 bases). Germline-derived CDR1 and CDR2 are ENHRY and SYGVKD. Between the trimmed V and J ends, which lost 6 bases and 4 bases, there was a span of 19 bases. The CDR3 spans 16 residues. CDR3 sequence: CAISPAQGYLGNTIYF. The CDR3, as DNA: TGTGCCATCAGCCCCGCCCAGGGCTATCTGGGAAACACCATATATTTT.

The chain uses TRBV30 and TRBJ2-3; D uncertain. Trimming stripped 0 bases from V and 6 bases from J, with 7 bases between. Germline CDR1 reads GTSNPN; CDR2 reads SVGIG (reference sequence). The CDR3 covers 12 residues. For the CDR3, the DNA is TGTGCCTGGAGTGTATTTAGTGATACGCAGTATTTT. Protein: CAWSVFSDTQYF.

The chain combines TRBV11-3 with TRBJ2-3; D is undetermined. This CDR3 spans 14 amino acids. CDR1 is SGHNT, CDR2 YENEEA, per germline. The ends were cut back, 5 bases at V and 3 bases at J, with 12 bases in the middle. CDR3 region: CASSLGSVTDTQYF. The CDR3 coding sequence is TGTGCCAGCAGCCTAGGGTCGGTGACAGATACGCAGTATTTT.

This clone appeared once. CDR3 DNA: TGTGCTAGTGGTCCTATACCCCCGGGAGTCTCCTACGAGCAGTACGTC. It translates to CASGPIPPGVSYEQYV. The chain uses TRBV12-5 and TRBJ2-7, with TRBD2 as a possible D gene (6 bases). Germline CDR1 LGHNT, CDR2 FRNRAP. The CDR3 runs to 16 residues. The V end was cut by 5 bases, the J end by 0 bases, with 17 bases between.